This is a list of T cell receptor beta chains from one sample in a study of control samples from healthy donors and cancer patients. Assay used: immunoSEQ multiplex PCR; TCRdb lists only in-frame clones, some missing. The table shows 100,000 to 150,000 clones, with around 87% occurring only once. Sequenced material: blood. The receptors stem from a man aged 35 to 55 in good health. Both conserved end residues are part of each CDR3. Fields, in order: D gene, clone size, J gene, V gene, CDR3 DNA, CDR3 protein. A D gene is named only where the DNA matches it firmly. Not all rows give a size; the values are once, few, many and, for expanded clones, a class.

D gene: TRBD2; clone size: .; J gene: TRBJ2-5; V gene: TRBV7-8; CDR3 DNA: TGTGCCAGCAGCCAAACTGGAGGCGGACTAGCGGTAACTGAGACCCAGTACTTC; CDR3 protein: CASSQTGGGLAVTETQYF
D gene: TRBD1; clone size: .; J gene: TRBJ2-5; V gene: TRBV29-1; CDR3 DNA: TGCAGCGTTGAAGTTGGGTCGACAGGGGGCGAGGAGACCCAGTACTTC; CDR3 protein: CSVEVGSTGGEETQYF
D gene: .; clone size: .; J gene: TRBJ1-1; V gene: TRBV6-5; CDR3 DNA: TGTGCCAGCAGTTTCGCCCGGCAGGGAAACACTGAAGCTTTCTTT; CDR3 protein: CASSFARQGNTEAFF
D gene: TRBD2; clone size: .; J gene: TRBJ2-1; V gene: TRBV6-1; CDR3 DNA: TGTGCCAGCAGTGACGGGGGGTCCAACAATGAGCAGTTCTTC; CDR3 protein: CASSDGGSNNEQFF
D gene: TRBD1; clone size: .; J gene: TRBJ1-6; V gene: TRBV5-6; CDR3 DNA: TGTGCCAGCAGCTTGGACAGGGGAAGTTCACCCCTCCACTTT; CDR3 protein: CASSLDRGSSPLHF
D gene: TRBD1; clone size: .; J gene: TRBJ1-6; V gene: TRBV18; CDR3 DNA: TGTGCCAGCTTACCAACGGGACAGCAAAATTCACCCCTCCACTTT; CDR3 protein: CASLPTGQQNSPLHF
D gene: .; clone size: once; J gene: TRBJ2-3; V gene: TRBV5-6; CDR3 DNA: TGTGCCAGCAGCACCGAACGGGGGCCCCGAGGAGATACGCAGTATTTT; CDR3 protein: CASSTERGPRGDTQYF
D gene: TRBD1; clone size: .; J gene: TRBJ2-2; V gene: TRBV27; CDR3 DNA: TGTGCCAGCAGTATTGACAGGGCTTCGAACACCGGGGAGCTGTTTTTT; CDR3 protein: CASSIDRASNTGELFF
D gene: .; clone size: .; J gene: TRBJ1-2; V gene: TRBV7-2; CDR3 DNA: TGTGCCAGCAGCTCCAGCAGGGGAAACTATGGCTACACCTTC; CDR3 protein: CASSSSRGNYGYTF
D gene: .; clone size: .; J gene: TRBJ2-5; V gene: TRBV5-1; CDR3 DNA: TGCGCCAGCAGGGGTACAGCCCAAGAGACCCAGTACTTC; CDR3 protein: CASRGTAQETQYF
D gene: .; clone size: .; J gene: TRBJ1-2; V gene: TRBV6-5; CDR3 DNA: TGTGCCAGCAGGGGTCTGGCGGGGGCCTGGGATGGCTACACCTTC; CDR3 protein: CASRGLAGAWDGYTF
D gene: .; clone size: .; J gene: TRBJ1-2; V gene: TRBV24-1; CDR3 DNA: TGTGCCACCAGTGATTTGATCGGCCAGGGTAGGCAATCCGACTATGGCTACACCTTC; CDR3 protein: CATSDLIGQGRQSDYGYTF
D gene: TRBD1; clone size: .; J gene: TRBJ2-4; V gene: TRBV19; CDR3 DNA: TGTGCCAGTAGTGTTGGACAGGGCCTAGCCAAAAACATTCAGTACTTC; CDR3 protein: CASSVGQGLAKNIQYF
D gene: .; clone size: .; J gene: TRBJ1-5; V gene: TRBV24-1; CDR3 DNA: TGTGCCACCAGTGAGGCGGGACACTTTAGCAATCAGCCCCAGCATTTT; CDR3 protein: CATSEAGHFSNQPQHF
D gene: .; clone size: .; J gene: TRBJ1-1; V gene: TRBV6-2/TRBV6-3; CDR3 DNA: TGTGCCAGCAGTTACCGGAGGATTACCCCGCAGGGACAGAACACTGAAGCTTTCTTT; CDR3 protein: CASSYRRITPQGQNTEAFF
D gene: .; clone size: .; J gene: TRBJ1-6; V gene: TRBV9; CDR3 DNA: TGTGCCAGCAGCGCCTCGGGGGTGGTAAAGATGGATTCACCCCTCCACTTT; CDR3 protein: CASSASGVVKMDSPLHF
D gene: .; clone size: .; J gene: TRBJ2-5; V gene: TRBV11-3; CDR3 DNA: TGTGCCAGCAGCTTAGGTTCGCGGTTACAAGAGACCCAGTACTTC; CDR3 protein: CASSLGSRLQETQYF
D gene: .; clone size: few; J gene: TRBJ1-5; V gene: TRBV24-1; CDR3 DNA: TGTGCCACCAGTCTGGGGAGTCAGCCCCAGCATTTT; CDR3 protein: CATSLGSQPQHF
D gene: TRBD1; clone size: few; J gene: TRBJ1-3; V gene: TRBV7-2; CDR3 DNA: TGTGCCAGCAGCTTATTGGGACAGGGAAACACCATATATTTT; CDR3 protein: CASSLLGQGNTIYF
D gene: .; clone size: .; J gene: TRBJ1-6; V gene: TRBV19; CDR3 DNA: TGTGCCAGTAGCTCACTAAGCTCCTATAATTCACCCCTCCACTTT; CDR3 protein: CASSSLSSYNSPLHF
D gene: .; clone size: .; J gene: TRBJ1-1; V gene: TRBV11-2; CDR3 DNA: TGTGCCAGCAGCGCCCGTCCCCGCGGCGCTGAAGCTTTCTTT; CDR3 protein: CASSARPRGAEAFF
D gene: .; clone size: .; J gene: TRBJ1-1; V gene: TRBV30; CDR3 DNA: TGTGCCTGGAGTGTACGAGGTAACACTGAAGCTTTCTTT; CDR3 protein: CAWSVRGNTEAFF
D gene: TRBD2; clone size: .; J gene: TRBJ2-1; V gene: TRBV9; CDR3 DNA: TGTGCCAGCAGCGCCCGACTAGCGGGGGGTCTTAATGAGCAGTTCTTC; CDR3 protein: CASSARLAGGLNEQFF
D gene: TRBD1; clone size: .; J gene: TRBJ2-3; V gene: TRBV3-1/TRBV3-2; CDR3 DNA: TGTGCCAGCAGCGGACAGGGGGCGTCGTTATATACGCAGTATTTT; CDR3 protein: CASSGQGASLYTQYF
D gene: TRBD1; clone size: .; J gene: TRBJ2-1; V gene: TRBV6-2/TRBV6-3; CDR3 DNA: TGTGCCAGCAGTATAACCGGGACAGGGAATAGATTCTTC; CDR3 protein: CASSITGTGNRFF
D gene: .; clone size: few; J gene: TRBJ2-2; V gene: TRBV14; CDR3 DNA: TGTGCCAGCAGCCAAGCGCAGGGGAGGGGCGGGGAGCTGTTTTTT; CDR3 protein: CASSQAQGRGGELFF
D gene: .; clone size: .; J gene: TRBJ1-2; V gene: TRBV7-9; CDR3 DNA: TGTGCCAGCAGCTTAAATTTGGAGACTAACTATGGCTACACCTTC; CDR3 protein: CASSLNLETNYGYTF
D gene: .; clone size: .; J gene: TRBJ2-1; V gene: TRBV19; CDR3 DNA: TGTGCCAGTAGTATAGTTCAGGGCTCCTACAATGAGCAGTTCTTC; CDR3 protein: CASSIVQGSYNEQFF
D gene: TRBD1; clone size: .; J gene: TRBJ1-2; V gene: TRBV24-1; CDR3 DNA: TGTGCCACCAGTGACAGCAGACAGGGCAAGATCTATGGCTACACCTTC; CDR3 protein: CATSDSRQGKIYGYTF
D gene: .; clone size: .; J gene: TRBJ2-7; V gene: TRBV5-8; CDR3 DNA: TGTGCCAGCAGCATACAGGGTACCTACGAGCAGTACTTC; CDR3 protein: CASSIQGTYEQYF
D gene: .; clone size: few; J gene: TRBJ2-7; V gene: TRBV25-1; CDR3 DNA: TGTGCCAGCAGTGACCTGGACGGAAGCTCCTACGAGCAGTACTTC; CDR3 protein: CASSDLDGSSYEQYF
D gene: TRBD1; clone size: .; J gene: TRBJ2-7; V gene: TRBV30; CDR3 DNA: TGTGCCTGGAGTGCCTACAGGGGGCAACTGGACCGCTACGAGCAGTACTTC; CDR3 protein: CAWSAYRGQLDRYEQYF
D gene: .; clone size: .; J gene: TRBJ1-1; V gene: TRBV19; CDR3 DNA: TGTGCCAGTAGTATAGTCAGGGTTACCAACACTGAAGCTTTCTTT; CDR3 protein: CASSIVRVTNTEAFF
D gene: .; clone size: .; J gene: TRBJ1-6; V gene: TRBV19; CDR3 DNA: TGTGCCAGTAGTGTCGGAAATTCACCCCTCCACTTT; CDR3 protein: CASSVGNSPLHF
D gene: TRBD1; clone size: .; J gene: TRBJ2-3; V gene: TRBV6-1; CDR3 DNA: TGTGCCAGCAGTGAACAGGGGGCAGATACGCAGTATTTT; CDR3 protein: CASSEQGADTQYF
D gene: .; clone size: .; J gene: TRBJ1-4; V gene: TRBV7-2; CDR3 DNA: TGTGCCAGCCGATTACGGCCAACTAATGAAAAACTGTTTTTT; CDR3 protein: CASRLRPTNEKLFF
D gene: TRBD1; clone size: .; J gene: TRBJ1-1; V gene: TRBV7-9; CDR3 DNA: TGTGCCAGCAGCCTGTCGGGACAGAGCACTGAAGCTTTCTTT; CDR3 protein: CASSLSGQSTEAFF
D gene: TRBD1; clone size: .; J gene: TRBJ1-6; V gene: TRBV4-3; CDR3 DNA: TGCGCCAGCAGCCAAGATATTGGGACAGTCTTTTCACCCCTCCACTTT; CDR3 protein: CASSQDIGTVFSPLHF
D gene: TRBD2; clone size: .; J gene: TRBJ2-5; V gene: TRBV6-5; CDR3 DNA: TGTGCCAGCAGGGATAGCGGGGGACAAGAGACCCAGTACTTC; CDR3 protein: CASRDSGGQETQYF
D gene: .; clone size: .; J gene: TRBJ2-3; V gene: TRBV7-8; CDR3 DNA: TGTGCCAGCAGCTGGAACCTAGGCGGCACAGATACGCAGTATTTT; CDR3 protein: CASSWNLGGTDTQYF
D gene: TRBD2; clone size: .; J gene: TRBJ2-5; V gene: TRBV5-1; CDR3 DNA: TGCGCCAGCAGGATTACTAGCGGGGGGGCCCCAGGCGAGACCCAGTACTTC; CDR3 protein: CASRITSGGAPGETQYF
D gene: .; clone size: .; J gene: TRBJ2-6; V gene: TRBV18; CDR3 DNA: TGTGCCAGCTCACCACCGTCGGGTTCTGGGGCCAACGTCCTGACTTTC; CDR3 protein: CASSPPSGSGANVLTF
D gene: .; clone size: .; J gene: TRBJ2-7; V gene: TRBV14; CDR3 DNA: TGTGCCAGCAGCCAACTAGCGACGATCTACGAGCAGTACTTC; CDR3 protein: CASSQLATIYEQYF
D gene: .; clone size: .; J gene: TRBJ1-6; V gene: TRBV6-5; CDR3 DNA: TGTGCCAGCAGTTACTCGAACCGGGAGAATTCACCCCTCCACTTT; CDR3 protein: CASSYSNRENSPLHF
D gene: TRBD1; clone size: once; J gene: TRBJ2-2; V gene: TRBV7-3; CDR3 DNA: TGTGCCAGCAGCCCTTCGAGCAGGGGGCCCGGGGAGCTGTTTTTT; CDR3 protein: CASSPSSRGPGELFF
D gene: .; clone size: .; J gene: TRBJ2-6; V gene: TRBV4-2; CDR3 DNA: TGTGCCACTGCCTGGGGGTTCGTCCCTGGGGCCAACGTCCTGACTTTC; CDR3 protein: CATAWGFVPGANVLTF
D gene: TRBD2; clone size: .; J gene: TRBJ2-1; V gene: TRBV9; CDR3 DNA: TGTGCCAGCAGCCCGACTAGCGGCAATGAGCAGTTCTTC; CDR3 protein: CASSPTSGNEQFF
D gene: .; clone size: .; J gene: TRBJ1-5; V gene: TRBV28; CDR3 DNA: TGTGCCAGCAGTTTATACGGGTTTCGCAATCAGCCCCAGCATTTT; CDR3 protein: CASSLYGFRNQPQHF
D gene: .; clone size: .; J gene: TRBJ1-3; V gene: TRBV7-8; CDR3 DNA: TGTGCCAGCAGCTTAGCAGTATTCCCTGGAAACACCATATATTTT; CDR3 protein: CASSLAVFPGNTIYF
D gene: .; clone size: .; J gene: TRBJ2-4; V gene: TRBV4-1; CDR3 DNA: TGCGCCAGCAGCCAAGAAGGCGGCAGGGCGGGGAACATTCAGTACTTC; CDR3 protein: CASSQEGGRAGNIQYF
D gene: .; clone size: .; J gene: TRBJ1-6; V gene: TRBV7-6; CDR3 DNA: TGTGCCAGCAGCTCCTCCGGACCGAATAATTCACCCCTCCACTTT; CDR3 protein: CASSSSGPNNSPLHF
D gene: TRBD1; clone size: .; J gene: TRBJ1-1; V gene: TRBV6-2/TRBV6-3; CDR3 DNA: TGTGCCAGCAGTATGTACCAGGGGGCCCTTGAAGCTTTCTTT; CDR3 protein: CASSMYQGALEAFF
D gene: .; clone size: .; J gene: TRBJ1-1; V gene: TRBV21-1; CDR3 DNA: TGTGCCAGCAGCAAAAATATGAACACTGAAGCTTTCTTT; CDR3 protein: CASSKNMNTEAFF